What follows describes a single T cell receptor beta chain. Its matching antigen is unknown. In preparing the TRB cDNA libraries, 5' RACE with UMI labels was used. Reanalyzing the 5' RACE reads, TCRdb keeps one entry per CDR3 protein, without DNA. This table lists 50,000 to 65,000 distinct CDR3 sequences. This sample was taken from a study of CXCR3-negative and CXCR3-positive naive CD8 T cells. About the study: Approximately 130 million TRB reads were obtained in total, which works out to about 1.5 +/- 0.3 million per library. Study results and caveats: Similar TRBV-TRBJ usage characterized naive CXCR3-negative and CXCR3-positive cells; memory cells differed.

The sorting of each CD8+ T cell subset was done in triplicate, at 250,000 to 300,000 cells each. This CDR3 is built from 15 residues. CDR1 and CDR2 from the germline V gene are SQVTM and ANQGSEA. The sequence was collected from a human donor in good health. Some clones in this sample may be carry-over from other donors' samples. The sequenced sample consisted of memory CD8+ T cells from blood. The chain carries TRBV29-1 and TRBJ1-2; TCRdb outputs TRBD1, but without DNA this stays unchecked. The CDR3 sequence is CSVPGTGTFNYGYTF.